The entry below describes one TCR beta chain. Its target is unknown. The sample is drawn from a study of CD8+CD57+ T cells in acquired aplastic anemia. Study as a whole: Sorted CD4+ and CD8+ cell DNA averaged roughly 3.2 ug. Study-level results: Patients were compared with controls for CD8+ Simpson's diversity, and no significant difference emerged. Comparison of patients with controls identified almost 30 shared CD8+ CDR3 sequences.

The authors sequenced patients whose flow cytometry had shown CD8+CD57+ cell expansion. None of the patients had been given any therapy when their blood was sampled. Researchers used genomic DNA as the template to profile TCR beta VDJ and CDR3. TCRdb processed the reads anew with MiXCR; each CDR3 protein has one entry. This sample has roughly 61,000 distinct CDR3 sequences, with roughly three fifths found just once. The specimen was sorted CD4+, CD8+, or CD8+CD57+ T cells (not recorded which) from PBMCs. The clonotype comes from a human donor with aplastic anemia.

The CDR3 DNA sequence: TGTGCCAGTAGTCCCGGGGAGGGACGGGGCTACACCTTC. This gives the protein CASSPGEGRGYTF. This chain connects TRBV19 to TRBJ1-2, with D tentatively TRBD1 (5 bases). V lost 5 bases, J lost 8 bases, and 15 bases lay in between. Germline V gene sequence: CDR1 LNHDA, CDR2 SQIVND (reference sequence). This CDR3 has 13 residues.